Sequencing of this T cell receptor beta chain was carried out in a study of blood T cell repertoires in COVID-19. Per germline, CDR1 KGHSH and CDR2 LQKENI. The V and J ends lost 1 base and 6 bases respectively, with 16 bases between them. This CDR3 spans 16 amino acids. The data were produced by immunoSEQ multiplex PCR, yet TCRdb's version contains in-frame clones alone and is incomplete. This sample has roughly 40,000 clones, with roughly 88% found just once. The specimen was peripheral blood. The TCR comes from a woman older than 75 with acute or convalescent COVID-19. This sequence joins TRBV18 and TRBJ2-1, with D perhaps matching TRBD2 (5 bases). Here the CDR3 reads CASSPREAPGGNEQFF. CDR3 bases: TGTGCCAGCTCACCACGGGAAGCCCCCGGAGGCAATGAGCAGTTCTTC.